These 30 T cell receptor beta chains originate from one sample sequenced in a study of cytomegalovirus exposure and HLA in healthy donors. The PCR made use of 60 Vbeta and 13 Jbeta primers. The repertoire was sequenced with immunoSEQ multiplex PCR; TCRdb's copy has only in-frame clones and lacks some. The sample shows some 100,000 clones, about 68% of them seen only once. Material for sequencing was PBMCs. The receptor set was obtained from a male donor in good health and CMV-seropositive.

On this clone itself: The likely explanation is a read error, given a far larger clone one base away. The genes are TRBV11-3 and TRBJ2-3; tentatively, D is TRBD2 (7 bases). V was cut by 1 base and J by 11 bases, with 19 bases left in between. The CDR3 runs to 15 residues. Germline V gives CDR1 SGHNT, CDR2 YENEEA. The CDR3 region has the DNA TGTGCCAGCAGCTTAGCGGGGGGCCCAGGGTGTGGGCAGTATTTT. It yields the protein CASSLAGGPGCGQYF.

The CDR3 nucleotides read TGTGCCAGCAGTTTATATCGAGACACTGAAGCTTTCTTT. Translation gives CASSLYRDTEAFF. V gene TRBV27 combines with J gene TRBJ1-1; no firm D call. Trimming took off 1 base at V and 3 bases at J, with 6 bases between the two ends. The CDR3 runs to 13 residues. Germline V gene lookup returns CDR1 MNHEY and CDR2 SMNVEV (reference sequence).

This clone has just a few counts. The chain links TRBV7-2 to TRBJ2-1; 12 bases are shared with TRBD2. V was pared by 3 bases and J by 7 bases, with 4 bases of the junction left unmatched. The CDR3 length is 15 residues. Germline V gene sequence: CDR1 SGHTA, CDR2 FQGNSA. DNA for the CDR3: TGTGCCAGCAGCTTGGCTAGCGGGGGGGCTAATGAGCAGTTCTTC. Translated, it gives CASSLASGGANEQFF.

The CDR3 loop is CSAGQGGNTGELFF. CDR3 nucleotides: TGCAGCGCCGGACAGGGAGGGAACACCGGGGAGCTGTTTTTT. This rearrangement joins TRBV29-1 to TRBJ2-2; 8 bases map to TRBD1. Germline assignment: CDR1 SQVTM and CDR2 ANQGSEA. V was clipped by 7 bases and J by 1 base; unmatched bases: 5. This CDR3 has 14 residues.

The rearrangement joins TRBV7-9 to TRBJ1-6, with D perhaps TRBD1 (5 bases). V was clipped by 5 bases and J by 10 bases, with 12 bases between them. This CDR3 contains 13 residues. Germline V CDR1 and CDR2: SEHNR, FQNEAQ (reference sequence). CDR3 nucleotides: TGTGCCAGCAGCCTTGGGGGGGGGTCACCCCTCCACTTT. Translated, it gives CASSLGGGSPLHF. Complete variable domain (other parts from reference TRBV7-9 and TRBJ1-6): DTGVSQNPRHKITKRGQNVTFRCDPISEHNRLYWYRQTLGQGPEFLTYFQNEAQLEKSRLLSDRFSAERPKGSFSTLEIQRTEQGDSAMYLCASSLGGGSPLHFGNGTRLTVT.

This clone occurred a few times. The rearrangement uses TRBV11-3 and TRBJ2-3, with no clear D. The V gene lost 5 bases and the J gene lost 5 bases, with 8 bases spanning the gap. The germline V gene encodes CDR1 SGHNT and CDR2 YENEEA. The CDR3 covers 12 residues. The CDR3 loop reads CASSLVIDTQYF. CDR3 DNA sequence: TGTGCCAGCAGCCTAGTCATAGATACGCAGTATTTT.

This chain joins TRBV27 and TRBJ1-6, with D tentatively TRBD1 (6 bases). The CDR3 runs 14 residues. The germline gives CDR1 MNHEY, CDR2 SMNVEV (reference sequence). Trimming pared 7 bases from V and 10 bases from J, leaving 17 bases between. The DNA for the CDR3 is TGTGCCAGCACCCCATCACAGGGTCGATCACCCCTCCACTTT. Amino acid sequence: CASTPSQGRSPLHF.

This rearrangement joins TRBV2 to TRBJ2-3; TRBD2 matches at 8 bases. The CDR3 consists of 16 residues. CDR1 and CDR2 (germline): SNHLY, FYNNEI. J gave up 4 bases and V 2 bases, and 8 bases lay outside the gene matches. The CDR3 reads CASSELSGVSSDTQYF. The DNA for the CDR3 is TGTGCCAGCAGTGAACTTAGCGGGGTCTCATCAGATACGCAGTATTTT.

This sequence joins TRBV19 and TRBJ2-3; perhaps TRBD1 as D (6 bases). The germline CDR1 and CDR2 sequences are LNHDA and SQIVND (reference sequence). V lost 7 bases, J lost 6 bases, and 17 bases lay in between. The CDR3 consists of 14 residues. The CDR3 nucleotides read TGTGCCAGTAAGAGGGGGTCCCTCCCGGATACGCAGTATTTT. It specifies CASKRGSLPDTQYF. The complete variable domain, with remaining parts taken from reference TRBV19 and TRBJ2-3, reads DGGITQSPKYLFRKEGQNVTLSCEQNLNHDAMYWYRQDPGQGLRLIYYSQIVNDFQKGDIAEGYSVSREKKESFPLTVTSAQKNPTAFYLCASKRGSLPDTQYFGPGTRLTVL.

The chain has TRBV27 and TRBJ1-3; 7 bases fit TRBD1. The CDR3 totals 13 residues. V lost 6 bases and J lost 4; bases outside the gene matches: 3. Per the germline V gene, CDR1 is MNHEY and CDR2 is SMNVEV (reference sequence). CDR3 sequence (DNA): TGTGCCAGCAGACCAGGGGGAGGAAACACCATATATTTT. It yields the protein CASRPGGGNTIYF.

V is TRBV15 and J is TRBJ2-5; D is uncertain. The length of the CDR3 is 15 residues. Per germline, CDR1 LNHNV and CDR2 YYDKDF (reference sequence). V was trimmed by 5 bases and J by 5 bases, leaving 18 bases between them. The CDR3 reads CATSPPSSPRETQYF. The CDR3 coding sequence is TGTGCCACCAGCCCCCCGTCTTCACCCCGGGAGACCCAGTACTTC.

The chain uses TRBV10-3 and TRBJ1-5, with 9 bases that match TRBD1. The CDR3 spans 13 residues. Germline CDR1 reads ENHRY; CDR2 reads SYGVKD. V shed 4 bases and J 5 bases; nucleotides not matched to a gene: 0. In DNA, the CDR3 is TGTGCCATCAGTGGGACAGGGGATCAGCCCCAGCATTTT. Translating it yields CAISGTGDQPQHF.

This sequence joins TRBV7-2 and TRBJ2-7; 13 bases fit TRBD2. CDR1 and CDR2 from the germline V gene are SGHTA and FQGNSA. The CDR3 is 15 residues long. The V gene end was trimmed by 5 bases and the J gene end by 3 bases; junction bases not matched to a gene: 4. DNA of the CDR3: TGTGCCAGCAGCACACTAGCGGGGGGGATCTACGAGCAGTACTTC. Protein product: CASSTLAGGIYEQYF.

The V call is TRBV9, the J call TRBJ2-5; D possibly corresponds to TRBD1 (5 bases). The CDR3 extends over 16 amino acids. Germline V gene sequence: CDR1 SGDLS, CDR2 YYNGEE. Trimming took off 0 bases at V and 3 bases at J, with 15 bases between the two ends. Here the CDR3 reads CASSVGARDVEETQYF. The CDR3 coding sequence is TGTGCCAGCAGCGTAGGGGCCAGGGATGTAGAAGAGACCCAGTACTTC.

The CDR3 protein is CASLDSLAHNEQFF. Here the CDR3 DNA reads TGTGCCAGCCTGGACTCTCTAGCCCACAATGAGCAGTTCTTC. The chain is built from TRBV5-6 and TRBJ2-1; D is possibly TRBD2 (5 bases). The CDR3 spans 14 residues. Trimming removed 7 bases from V and 5 bases from J, with 16 bases in between. CDR1 is SGHDT, CDR2 YYEEEE, per germline.

The gene calls are TRBV10-1 and TRBJ1-3, with D perhaps matching TRBD1 (5 bases). V lost 2 bases to trimming and J lost 0 bases, with 5 bases between them. Germline V lookup: CDR1 WNHNN, CDR2 SYGVQD (reference sequence). This CDR3 is 14 amino acids long. This CDR3 is CASSEDSSGNTIYF. For the CDR3, the DNA is TGCGCCAGCAGTGAGGACAGCTCTGGAAACACCATATATTTT.

The rearrangement uses TRBV5-4 and TRBJ2-1; maybe TRBD2 (7 bases). The V and J ends lost 4 bases and 7 bases respectively, with 15 bases between them. The length of the CDR3 is 14 residues. Germline CDR1 and CDR2: SGHNT and YYREEE (reference sequence). Written as DNA, the CDR3 is TGTGCCAGCAGCCCGGGGGGCGGTGGGAATGAGCAGTTCTTC. Translation: CASSPGGGGNEQFF. The variable domain in full, with the rest retrieved from reference TRBV5-4 and TRBJ2-1, is ETGVTQSPTHLIKTRGQQVTLRCSSQSGHNTVSWYQQALGQGPQFIFQYYREEENGRGNFPPRFSGLQFPNYSSELNVNALELDDSALYLCASSPGGGGNEQFFGPGTRLTVL.

J is TRBJ2-5 and V is TRBV28, with D possibly matching TRBD1 (5 bases). Deletions cut 5 bases from V and 1 base from J, with 8 bases between. The germline V gene encodes CDR1 MDHEN and CDR2 SYDVKM. The CDR3 is made up of 13 amino acids. The DNA for the CDR3 is TGTGCCAGCAGTAAAGGGGCCCAAGAGACCCAGTACTTC. Its protein is CASSKGAQETQYF.

The CDR3 region is CASSRTTYNEQFF. The CDR3 DNA follows: TGCGCCAGCAGCCGTACCACTTACAATGAGCAGTTCTTC. The chain links TRBV4-3 to TRBJ2-1; no clear D gene. CDR1 is LGHNA and CDR2 is YSLEER in the germline V gene. This CDR3 comprises 13 residues. Trimming removed 4 bases from V and 4 bases from J, with 8 bases in between.

The chain uses TRBV14 and TRBJ1-1, with no clear D. V was cut by 0 bases and J by 4 bases, with 12 bases left in between. This CDR3 has 15 residues. Germline CDR1 is SGHDN and CDR2 is FVKESK. The chain's CDR3 is CASSQDFLAVTEAFF. CDR3 DNA: TGTGCCAGCAGCCAAGATTTCTTGGCAGTCACTGAAGCTTTCTTT.

The CDR3 coding sequence is TGTGCCAGCAGTTTAGGGGGGGAGACCTACGAGCAGTACTTC. The encoded protein is CASSLGGETYEQYF. V usage is TRBV28 and J usage is TRBJ2-7; 7 bases are a match to TRBD2. Germline CDR1 MDHEN, CDR2 SYDVKM. The CDR3 has 14 amino acids. Germline trimming cut 2 bases from V and 2 bases from J; bases unmatched to any gene: 3.

This clone was seen a few times. The chain uses TRBV5-4 and TRBJ1-6; the D is unclear. Germline CDR1 is SGHNT and CDR2 is YYREEE (reference sequence). The ends were cut back, 5 bases at V and 6 bases at J, with 12 bases in the middle. The CDR3 is 14 amino acids. DNA for the CDR3: TGTGCCAGCAGTCGGTGGTCGGGTAATTCACCCCTCCACTTT. Its translation: CASSRWSGNSPLHF.

This clone has a single count. The rearrangement uses TRBV29-1 and TRBJ2-7, with 11 bases identical to TRBD2. J was trimmed by 4 bases and V by 6 bases; bases with no gene match: 5. Germline CDR1 reads SQVTM; CDR2 reads ANQGSEA. The CDR3 has 13 amino acids. CDR3 residues: CSVTGTSGYEQYF. The CDR3 bases are TGCAGCGTCACCGGGACTAGCGGTTACGAGCAGTACTTC.

V and J are TRBV28 and TRBJ2-1; 11 bases map to TRBD1. V dropped 5 bases and J dropped 6; count of bases not matched to a gene: 6. CDR3 length equals 15 residues. Germline lookup yields CDR1 MDHEN and CDR2 SYDVKM. The CDR3 reads CASSLADRGLNEQFF. In DNA form, the CDR3 reads TGTGCCAGCAGTCTGGCGGACAGGGGGCTCAATGAGCAGTTCTTC. Combining the CDR3 with reference TRBV28 and TRBJ2-1 gives the whole variable domain DVKVTQSSRYLVKRTGEKVFLECVQDMDHENMFWYRQDPGLGLRLIYFSYDVKMKEKGDIPEGYSVSREKKERFSLILESASTNQTSMYLCASSLADRGLNEQFFGPGTRLTVL.

The chain uses TRBV7-2 and TRBJ2-7; D is unclear. The germline V gene encodes CDR1 SGHTA and CDR2 FQGNSA. The V end was cut by 2 bases, the J end by 2 bases, with 13 bases between. This CDR3 comprises 15 residues. Here the CDR3 DNA reads TGTGCCAGCAGCTTAATGACCCGGAGTCCCTACGAGCAGTACTTC. Protein sequence: CASSLMTRSPYEQYF. Full variable domain (missing parts from reference TRBV7-2 and TRBJ2-7): GAGVSQSPSNKVTEKGKDVELRCDPISGHTALYWYRQSLGQGLEFLIYFQGNSAPDKSGLPSDRFSAERTGGSVSTLTIQRTQQEDSAVYLCASSLMTRSPYEQYFGPGTRLTVT.

In this sample, this clone turned up once. This chain links TRBV7-6 with TRBJ2-7, with D possibly TRBD1 on 5 matching bases. The CDR3 is 12 residues long. The germline gives CDR1 SGHVS, CDR2 FNYEAQ. Trimming pared 6 bases from V and 3 bases from J, leaving 9 bases between. The CDR3: CASSAQGYEQYF. The CDR3 DNA sequence: TGTGCCAGCAGTGCCCAGGGCTACGAGCAGTACTTC.

The rearrangement links TRBV6-6 to TRBJ1-2; D gene ambiguous. The CDR3 is 13 amino acids. Germline V gives CDR1 MNHNY, CDR2 SVGAGI (reference sequence). V dropped 5 bases and J dropped 3 bases, with 10 bases sitting between them. The CDR3 reads CASSREVDYGYTF. DNA for the CDR3: TGTGCCAGCAGTAGGGAGGTGGACTATGGCTACACCTTC.

This chain links TRBV10-1 with TRBJ2-7, with 7 positions matching TRBD2. This CDR3 is 14 amino acids long. Per germline, CDR1 WNHNN and CDR2 SYGVQD (reference sequence). The trim removed 4 bases at V and 2 bases at J, leaving 5 bases unmatched. CDR3 residues: CASSGAGNTYEQYF. The CDR3 bases are TGCGCCAGCAGTGGAGCGGGGAACACCTACGAGCAGTACTTC.

The genes are TRBV6-5 and TRBJ2-7; 9 positions match TRBD1. Germline values: CDR1 MNHEY, CDR2 SVGAGI. The V segment lost 11 bases and the J segment 1 base; nucleotides outside the gene matches: 6. This CDR3 has 13 residues. The CDR3 protein is CAAKTGGSYEQYF. Written as DNA, the CDR3 is TGTGCCGCAAAGACAGGGGGTTCCTACGAGCAGTACTTC.

The chain has TRBV28 and TRBJ2-1; TRBD1 might be the D (5 bases). The CDR3 sequence is 16 residues long. Trimming left V 2 bases short and J 4 bases short, with 15 bases between. Germline-derived CDR1 and CDR2 are MDHEN and SYDVKM. The DNA for the CDR3 is TGTGCCAGCAGTTTAGGTAAGGGGAATCCTTACAATGAGCAGTTCTTC. It is translated as CASSLGKGNPYNEQFF.